Below are 10 T cell receptor beta chains sequenced from a single sample in a study of CD8 T cells in Susac syndrome. Roughly 0.45 to 1 ug RNA was reverse transcribed with random hexamers. From the immunoSEQ multiplex PCR reads, TCRdb called clonotypes with MiXCR, one entry per CDR3 protein. The data show 100,000 or so distinct CDR3 sequences, nearly 95% seen once. Sequenced sample: CD4+ T cells from PBMCs. The receptors come from a human donor in good health.

This clonotype was seen only once. The V call is TRBV27, the J call TRBJ2-4, with D possibly matching TRBD2 (6 bases). Between the trimmed V and J ends, which lost 3 bases and 9 bases, there was a span of 24 bases. CDR3 size: 17 residues. CDR1 and CDR2 from the germline V gene are MNHEY and SMNVEV (reference sequence). The CDR3 nucleotides are TGTGCCAGCAGTTTCCGCGGGACGGCGAACAGCCCGGTCATTCAGTACTTC. It specifies CASSFRGTANSPVIQYF.

The rearrangement uses TRBV19 and TRBJ1-1; D is undetermined. In germline, CDR1 is LNHDA, CDR2 SQIVND (reference sequence). The CDR3 length is 13 residues. V lost 8 bases and J lost 2, with 12 bases in between. The CDR3 loop reads CASSVEFNTEAFF. CDR3 in DNA: TGTGCCAGTTCGGTGGAATTCAACACTGAAGCTTTCTTT. The entire variable domain, with the rest obtained from reference TRBV19 and TRBJ1-1, is as follows: DGGITQSPKYLFRKEGQNVTLSCEQNLNHDAMYWYRQDPGQGLRLIYYSQIVNDFQKGDIAEGYSVSREKKESFPLTVTSAQKNPTAFYLCASSVEFNTEAFFGQGTRLTVV.

This clonotype was seen a handful of times. This rearrangement joins TRBV7-2 to TRBJ2-3; D possibly corresponds to TRBD1 (7 bases). Germline CDR1 reads SGHTA; CDR2 reads FQGNSA. The CDR3 totals 15 residues. Trimming removed 5 bases at V and 5 bases at J, with 17 bases between. The CDR3 here is CASSPSGGGIDTQYF. DNA of the CDR3: TGTGCCAGCAGCCCCTCAGGAGGGGGCATAGATACGCAGTATTTT.

The chain links TRBV24-1 to TRBJ2-2; D is ambiguous. The CDR3 consists of 14 residues. Germline V lookup: CDR1 KGHDR, CDR2 SFDVKD. The V end lost 5 bases, the J end lost 3 bases, and 9 bases lay between the germline ends. The CDR3 DNA sequence: TGTGCCACCAGTGGTACCCGGGACACCGGGGAGCTGTTTTTT. Translated, it gives CATSGTRDTGELFF.

This chain joins TRBV6-2 or TRBV6-3 and TRBJ1-1; a possible D gene is TRBD1 (5 bases). Germline V gene lookup returns CDR1 MNHEY and CDR2 SVGEGT. The length of the CDR3 is 15 residues. Deletions cut 6 bases from V and 1 base from J, with 15 bases between. CDR3 residues: CASRDPFTGNTEAFF. Here the CDR3 DNA reads TGTGCCAGCAGGGACCCATTTACAGGGAACACTGAAGCTTTCTTT.

The chain employs TRBV4-3 and TRBJ1-2; the D is unclear. V was trimmed by 0 bases and J by 4 bases, leaving 15 bases between them. Germline assignment: CDR1 LGHNA and CDR2 YSLEER. The CDR3 has 16 residues. The CDR3 DNA reads TGCGCCAGCAGCCAAGATCTACTGGTTCCCGGCTATGGCTACACCTTC. Translated: CASSQDLLVPGYGYTF.

The rearrangement joins TRBV18 to TRBJ1-4; no clear D. This CDR3 region has 15 residues. V gave up 2 bases and J gave up 4 bases, with 11 bases separating them. Germline V gene sequence: CDR1 KGHSH, CDR2 LQKENI. The CDR3 region has the DNA TGTGCCAGCTCACCAAACGAGGGTCTTAATGAAAAACTGTTTTTT. The encoded protein is CASSPNEGLNEKLFF.

CDR3 sequence reads: CASSVTGIAKTEAFF. The CDR3 nucleotides are TGTGCCAGTAGTGTTACAGGGATCGCGAAGACTGAAGCTTTCTTT. The chain has TRBV19 and TRBJ1-1; D possibly corresponds to TRBD1 (6 bases). This CDR3 spans 15 amino acids. CDR1 LNHDA and CDR2 SQIVND come from the germline V gene (reference sequence). The ends were cut back, 5 bases at V and 5 bases at J, with 18 bases in the middle.

The chain employs TRBV6-5 and TRBJ2-6, with D perhaps matching TRBD1 or TRBD2 (5 bases each). Trimming removed 5 bases from V and 0 bases from J, with 8 bases in between. Per germline, CDR1 MNHEY and CDR2 SVGAGI. There are 15 residues in the CDR3. The CDR3 loop is CASSPRGSGANVLTF. The CDR3 DNA sequence: TGTGCCAGCAGTCCGAGGGGCTCTGGGGCCAACGTCCTGACTTTC.

This chain joins TRBV19 and TRBJ2-1; 7 nucleotides align to TRBD1. Germline V gene lookup returns CDR1 LNHDA and CDR2 SQIVND (reference sequence). J gave up 6 bases and V 5 bases, and 10 bases lay outside the gene matches. This CDR3 has 15 amino acids. This CDR3 reads CASSLRQGHINEQFF. CDR3 sequence (DNA): TGTGCCAGTAGTCTCCGACAGGGTCACATCAATGAGCAGTTCTTC.